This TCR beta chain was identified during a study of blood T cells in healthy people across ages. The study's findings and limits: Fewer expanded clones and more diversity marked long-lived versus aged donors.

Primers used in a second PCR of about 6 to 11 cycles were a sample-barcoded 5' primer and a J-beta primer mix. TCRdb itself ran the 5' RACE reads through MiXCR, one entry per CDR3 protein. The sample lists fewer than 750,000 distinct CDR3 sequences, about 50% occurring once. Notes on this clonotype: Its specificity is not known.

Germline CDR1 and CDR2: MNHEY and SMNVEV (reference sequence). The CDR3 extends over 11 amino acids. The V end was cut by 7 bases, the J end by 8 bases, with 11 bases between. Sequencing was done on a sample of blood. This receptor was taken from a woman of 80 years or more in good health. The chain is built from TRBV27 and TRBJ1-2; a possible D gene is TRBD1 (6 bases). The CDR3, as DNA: TGTGCCAGCAAACAGGGATACGGCTACACCTTC. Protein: CASKQGYGYTF.